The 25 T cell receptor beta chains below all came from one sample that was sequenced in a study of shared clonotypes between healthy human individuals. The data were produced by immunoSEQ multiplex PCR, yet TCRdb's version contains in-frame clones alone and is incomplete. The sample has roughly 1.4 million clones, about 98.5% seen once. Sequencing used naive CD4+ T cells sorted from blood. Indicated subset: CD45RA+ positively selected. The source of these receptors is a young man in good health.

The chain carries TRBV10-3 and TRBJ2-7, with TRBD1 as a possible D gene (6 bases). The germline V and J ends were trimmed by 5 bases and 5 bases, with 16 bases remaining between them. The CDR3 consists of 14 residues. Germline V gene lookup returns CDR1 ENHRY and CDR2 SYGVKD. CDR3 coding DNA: TGTGCCATCAGTCTTAGACAGGTTCGGGACGAGCAGTACTTC. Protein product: CAISLRQVRDEQYF.

CDR3 nucleotides: TGTGCCATCTCTGAGGGAGGGGTGGGGGAGCTGTTTTTT. This encodes CAISEGGVGELFF. The chain uses TRBV10-3 and TRBJ2-2; 7 bases line up with TRBD2. Germline V gene sequence: CDR1 ENHRY, CDR2 SYGVKD. This CDR3 region has 13 residues. The V and J ends lost 8 bases and 8 bases, in that order; junction bases with no gene match: 8.

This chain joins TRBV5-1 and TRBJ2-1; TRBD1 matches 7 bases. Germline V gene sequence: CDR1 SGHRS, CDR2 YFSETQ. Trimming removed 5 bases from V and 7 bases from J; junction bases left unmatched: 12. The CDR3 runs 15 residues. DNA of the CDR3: TGCGCCAGCAGGGTACAGGGGCCTCGTCGGAATGAGCAGTTCTTC. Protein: CASRVQGPRRNEQFF. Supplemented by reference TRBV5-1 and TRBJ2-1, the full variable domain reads KAGVTQTPRYLIKTRGQQVTLSCSPISGHRSVSWYQQTPGQGLQFLFEYFSETQRNKGNFPGRFSGRQFSNSRSEMNVSTLELGDSALYLCASRVQGPRRNEQFFGPGTRLTVL.

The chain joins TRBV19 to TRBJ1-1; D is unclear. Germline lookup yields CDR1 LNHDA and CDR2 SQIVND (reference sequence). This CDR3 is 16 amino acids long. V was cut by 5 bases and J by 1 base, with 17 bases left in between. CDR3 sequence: CASSLSSYRPNTEAFF. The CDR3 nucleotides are TGTGCCAGTAGTCTTTCCAGTTACCGACCGAACACTGAAGCTTTCTTT.

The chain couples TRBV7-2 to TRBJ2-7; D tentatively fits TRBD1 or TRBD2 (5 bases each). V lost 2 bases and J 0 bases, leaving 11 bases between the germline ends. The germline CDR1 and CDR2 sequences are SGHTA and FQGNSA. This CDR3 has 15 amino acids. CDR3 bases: TGTGCCAGCAGCTTATTTAGGGGAGTCTCCTACGAGCAGTACTTC. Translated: CASSLFRGVSYEQYF.

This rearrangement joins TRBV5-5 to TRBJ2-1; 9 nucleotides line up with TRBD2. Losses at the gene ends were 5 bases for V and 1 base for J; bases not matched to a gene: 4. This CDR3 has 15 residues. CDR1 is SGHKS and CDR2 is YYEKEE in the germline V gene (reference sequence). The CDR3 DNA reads TGTGCCAGCAGTTCTCTAGCGGGGTCCTACAATGAGCAGTTCTTC. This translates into CASSSLAGSYNEQFF.

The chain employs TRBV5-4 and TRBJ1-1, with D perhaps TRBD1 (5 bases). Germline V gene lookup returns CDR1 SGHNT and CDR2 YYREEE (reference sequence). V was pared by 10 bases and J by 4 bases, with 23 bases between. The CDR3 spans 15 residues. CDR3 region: CALRFGAARSTEAFF. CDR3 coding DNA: TGTGCCCTGCGGTTCGGGGCCGCGAGGAGCACTGAAGCTTTCTTT.

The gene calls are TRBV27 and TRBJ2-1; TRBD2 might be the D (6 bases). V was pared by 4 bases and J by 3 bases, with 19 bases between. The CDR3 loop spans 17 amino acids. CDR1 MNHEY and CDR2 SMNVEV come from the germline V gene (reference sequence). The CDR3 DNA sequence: TGTGCCAGCAGTTACTCGCGGGGCGCAGCCGTCTACAATGAGCAGTTCTTC. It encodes CASSYSRGAAVYNEQFF.

CDR3 nucleotide sequence: TGTGCCATCAGTGAGTCCGTCGGCGGGGAGCTGTTTTTT. Amino acids: CAISESVGGELFF. The chain links TRBV10-3 to TRBJ2-2; D is undetermined. Germline CDR1 reads ENHRY; CDR2 reads SYGVKD. CDR3 size: 13 residues. The germline V and J ends were trimmed by 0 bases and 7 bases, with 6 bases remaining between them.

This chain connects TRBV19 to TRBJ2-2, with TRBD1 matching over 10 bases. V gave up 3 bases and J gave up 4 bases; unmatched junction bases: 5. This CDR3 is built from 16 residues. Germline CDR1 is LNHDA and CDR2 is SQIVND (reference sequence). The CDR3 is CASSMGRTGGTGELFF. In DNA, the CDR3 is TGTGCCAGTAGTATGGGTAGGACAGGGGGCACCGGGGAGCTGTTTTTT. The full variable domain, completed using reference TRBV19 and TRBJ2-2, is DGGITQSPKYLFRKEGQNVTLSCEQNLNHDAMYWYRQDPGQGLRLIYYSQIVNDFQKGDIAEGYSVSREKKESFPLTVTSAQKNPTAFYLCASSMGRTGGTGELFFGEGSRLTVL.

As DNA, the CDR3 is TGTGCCAGCAGTGAGGCCGGTGGCCAGAGGGGTGAGCAGTTCTTC. Protein: CASSEAGGQRGEQFF. The chain uses TRBV4-2 and TRBJ2-1; D is possibly TRBD1 or TRBD2 (5 bases each). This CDR3 has 15 amino acids. V gave up 6 bases and J gave up 9 bases, with 21 bases separating them. Looked up from germline, CDR1 is LGHNA and CDR2 is YNFKEQ.

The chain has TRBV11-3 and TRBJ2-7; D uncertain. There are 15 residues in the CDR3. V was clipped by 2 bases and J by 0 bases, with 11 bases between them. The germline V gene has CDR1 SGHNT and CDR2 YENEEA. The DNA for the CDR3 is TGTGCCAGCAGCTTATTCTCTGACATCTCCTACGAGCAGTACTTC. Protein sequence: CASSLFSDISYEQYF.

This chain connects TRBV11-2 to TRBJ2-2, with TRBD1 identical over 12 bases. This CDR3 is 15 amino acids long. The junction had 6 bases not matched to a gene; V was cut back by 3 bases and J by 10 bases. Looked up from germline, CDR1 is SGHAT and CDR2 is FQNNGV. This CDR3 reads CASSFAGTGGEELFF. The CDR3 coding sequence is TGTGCCAGCAGCTTTGCCGGGACAGGGGGCGAGGAGCTGTTTTTT.

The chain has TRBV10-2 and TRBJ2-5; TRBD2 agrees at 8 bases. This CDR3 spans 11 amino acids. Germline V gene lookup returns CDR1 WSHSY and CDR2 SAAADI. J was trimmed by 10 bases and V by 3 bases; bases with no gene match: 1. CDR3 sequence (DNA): TGCGCCAGCAGTGAAAGCGGGAGCCAGTACTTC. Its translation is CASSESGSQYF.

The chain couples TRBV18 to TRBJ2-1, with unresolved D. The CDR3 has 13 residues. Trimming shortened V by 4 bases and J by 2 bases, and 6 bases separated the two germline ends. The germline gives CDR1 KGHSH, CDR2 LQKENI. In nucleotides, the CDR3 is TGTGCCAGCTCACTTAGCCCCTACAATGAGCAGTTCTTC. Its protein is CASSLSPYNEQFF.

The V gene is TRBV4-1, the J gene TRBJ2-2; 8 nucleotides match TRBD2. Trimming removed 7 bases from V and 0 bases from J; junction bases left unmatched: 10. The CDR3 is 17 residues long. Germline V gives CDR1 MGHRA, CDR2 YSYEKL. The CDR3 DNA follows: TGCGCCAGCACCGGATCCTCTAGCGGGCCGAACACCGGGGAGCTGTTTTTT. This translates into CASTGSSSGPNTGELFF.

Here the CDR3 reads CASSPGLATSTDTQYF. In nucleotides, the CDR3 is TGTGCCAGCAGCCCGGGACTAGCGACTAGCACAGATACGCAGTATTTT. The chain employs TRBV11-3 and TRBJ2-3, with TRBD2 identical over 10 bases. The J segment lost 0 bases and the V segment lost 5 bases, leaving 5 bases of the junction unmatched. The CDR3 runs 16 residues. Germline CDR1 SGHNT, CDR2 YENEEA.

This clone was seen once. The CDR3 DNA reads as TGTGCCAGCAGTTACTCCGACAGACAAGAGACCCAGTACTTC. It yields the protein CASSYSDRQETQYF. This rearrangement joins TRBV6-5 to TRBJ2-5; possible D gene TRBD1, 5 bases. Trimming took 0 bases from V and 2 from J, leaving 7 bases between them. The germline V gene has CDR1 MNHEY and CDR2 SVGAGI. The CDR3 covers 14 residues.

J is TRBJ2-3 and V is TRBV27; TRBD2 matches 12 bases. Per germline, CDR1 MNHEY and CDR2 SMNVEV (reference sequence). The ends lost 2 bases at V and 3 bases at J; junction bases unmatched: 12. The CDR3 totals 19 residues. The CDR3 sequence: CASSLVKPGTSGLTDTQYF. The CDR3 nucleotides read TGTGCCAGCAGTTTAGTTAAGCCAGGGACTAGCGGGCTTACAGATACGCAGTATTTT.

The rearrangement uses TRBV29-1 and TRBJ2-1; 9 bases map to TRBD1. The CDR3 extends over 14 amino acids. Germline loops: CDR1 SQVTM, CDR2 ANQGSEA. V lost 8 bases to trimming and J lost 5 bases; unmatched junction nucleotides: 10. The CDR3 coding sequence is TGCAGCATTGCAGGGGACAGGGCAAACAATGAGCAGTTCTTC. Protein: CSIAGDRANNEQFF.

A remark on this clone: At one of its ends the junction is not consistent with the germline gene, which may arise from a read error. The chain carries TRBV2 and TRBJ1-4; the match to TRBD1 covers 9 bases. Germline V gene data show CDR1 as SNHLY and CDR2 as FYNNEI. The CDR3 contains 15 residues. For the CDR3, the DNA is TGTGCCAGCAATGAACAGGGGGCGACTAATGAAAAACTGTTTTTT. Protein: CASNEQGATNEKLFF.

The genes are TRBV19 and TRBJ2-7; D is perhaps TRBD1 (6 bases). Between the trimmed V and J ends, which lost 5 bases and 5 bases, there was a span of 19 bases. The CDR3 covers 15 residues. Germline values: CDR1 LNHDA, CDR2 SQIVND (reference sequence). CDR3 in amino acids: CASSAVQGARNEQYF. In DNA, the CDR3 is TGTGCCAGTAGTGCAGTACAGGGAGCAAGGAACGAGCAGTACTTC.

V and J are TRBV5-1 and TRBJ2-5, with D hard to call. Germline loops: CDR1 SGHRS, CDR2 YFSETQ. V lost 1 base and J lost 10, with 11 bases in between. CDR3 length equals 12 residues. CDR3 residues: CASSLYCRFQYF. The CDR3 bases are TGCGCCAGCAGCTTGTACTGCAGATTCCAGTACTTC.

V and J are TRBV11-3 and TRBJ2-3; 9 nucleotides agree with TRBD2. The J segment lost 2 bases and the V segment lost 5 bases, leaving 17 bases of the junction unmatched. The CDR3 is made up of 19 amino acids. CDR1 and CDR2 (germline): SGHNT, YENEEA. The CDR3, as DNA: TGTGCCAGCAGCCGACGTTCCCCCTTGACTAGCGGTATCACAGATACGCAGTATTTT. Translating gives CASSRRSPLTSGITDTQYF.

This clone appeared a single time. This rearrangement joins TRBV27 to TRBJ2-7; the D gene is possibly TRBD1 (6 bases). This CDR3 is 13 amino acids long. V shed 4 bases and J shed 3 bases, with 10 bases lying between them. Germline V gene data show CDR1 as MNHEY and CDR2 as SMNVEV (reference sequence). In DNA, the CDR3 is TGTGCCAGCAGTTCGACAGGTATCTACGAGCAGTACTTC. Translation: CASSSTGIYEQYF.